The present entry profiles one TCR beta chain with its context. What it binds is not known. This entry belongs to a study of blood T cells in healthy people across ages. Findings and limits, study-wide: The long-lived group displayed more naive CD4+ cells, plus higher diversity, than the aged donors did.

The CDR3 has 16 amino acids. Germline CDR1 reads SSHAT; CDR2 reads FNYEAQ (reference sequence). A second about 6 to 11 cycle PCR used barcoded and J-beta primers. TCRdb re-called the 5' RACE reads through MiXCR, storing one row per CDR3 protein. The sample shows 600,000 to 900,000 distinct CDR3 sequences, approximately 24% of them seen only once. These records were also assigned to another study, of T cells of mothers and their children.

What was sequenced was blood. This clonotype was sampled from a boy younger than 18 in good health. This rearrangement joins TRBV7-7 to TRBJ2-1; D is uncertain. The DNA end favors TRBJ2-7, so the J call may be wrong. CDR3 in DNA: TGTGCCAGCAGCTTAGGTCTCCCCAGCGAAGGCTACGAGCAGTACTTC. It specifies CASSLGLPSEGYEQYF.